This T cell receptor (beta chain) was documented in a study of T cell repertoires in cytomegalovirus infection. Study as a whole: Recently described HLA-C-restricted plus well-studied HLA-B-restricted CMV epitopes were used. Public signatures in TCR beta pointed to CMV infection and matching HLA type.

This clonotype appeared a few times. The antigen remains unidentified. Trimming took 11 bases from V and 2 from J, leaving 11 bases between them. CDR3 size: 12 residues. Looked up from germline, CDR1 is SNHLY and CDR2 is FYNNEI. TCRdb reprocessed the reads via MiXCR and lists one record per CDR3 protein. Of about 830,000 distinct CDR3 sequences detected, less than 35% appear once; the ten largest clones hold roughly 12%. Specimen: cultured CD8+ T cells from PBMCs, collected from culture after CMV antigen stimulation. The chain joins TRBV2 to TRBJ2-3; a possible D gene is TRBD2 (7 bases). The clonotype originates from a human donor in good health (CMV status not recorded). Some clones in this sample may be carry-over from other donors' samples. The CDR3 nucleotides read TGTGCCCCACGGGGGGCCACAGATACGCAGTATTTT. It codes for CAPRGATDTQYF. Full variable domain (remainder filled in from reference TRBV2 and TRBJ2-3): EPEVTQTPSHQVTQMGQEVILRCVPISNHLYFYWYRQILGQKVEFLVSFYNNEISEKSEIFDDQFSVERPDGSNFTLKIRSTKLEDSAMYFCAPRGATDTQYFGPGTRLTVL.